The next 21 T cell receptor beta chains were all read from a single sample in a study of blood T cell repertoires in COVID-19. Only in-frame clones appear in the TCRdb table, and some are missing; sequencing was by immunoSEQ multiplex PCR. Altogether 200,000 to 250,000 clones are present, 88% being singletons, with the ten largest covering roughly 6.7%. The sample comprised peripheral blood. The receptors were sampled from a woman aged 30 to 39 with COVID-19, enrolled during active disease.

The chain employs TRBV27 and TRBJ2-7; D is perhaps TRBD2 (5 bases). Looked up from germline, CDR1 is MNHEY and CDR2 is SMNVEV (reference sequence). V was clipped by 2 bases and J by 3 bases, with 14 bases between them. This CDR3 contains 15 residues. CDR3 region: CASSLKGSAHYEQYV. CDR3 coding DNA: TGTGCCAGCAGTTTAAAAGGTAGCGCTCACTACGAGCAGTACGTC.

The chain joins TRBV5-6 to TRBJ2-2, with D maybe TRBD2 (5 bases). Trimming removed 2 bases from V and 4 bases from J, with 12 bases in between. CDR1 is SGHDT, CDR2 YYEEEE, per germline. The CDR3 is made up of 15 amino acids. CDR3 DNA sequence: TGTGCCAGCAGCTTACCGGGGTTCAGCACCGGGGAGCTGTTTTTT. Translation: CASSLPGFSTGELFF.

V gene TRBV6-5 combines with J gene TRBJ1-1; D may be TRBD1 (5 bases). Trimming pared 1 base from V and 7 bases from J, leaving 7 bases between. The germline V gene has CDR1 MNHEY and CDR2 SVGAGI. The CDR3 sequence is 12 residues long. The CDR3: CASSYWGGEAFF. The CDR3 DNA follows: TGTGCCAGCAGTTACTGGGGGGGTGAAGCTTTCTTT.

The V gene is TRBV5-1, the J gene TRBJ2-1; unclear D gene. The CDR3 runs to 18 residues. CDR1 is SGHRS and CDR2 is YFSETQ in the germline V gene. Trimming removed 1 base from V and 0 bases from J, with 17 bases in between. CDR3 DNA sequence: TGCGCCAGCAGCTTGACAGATGGCAGGCCGAGCTCCTACAATGAGCAGTTCTTC. Translated: CASSLTDGRPSSYNEQFF.

Only one count was recorded for this clone. DNA of the CDR3: TGTGCCAGCAGCCCTCGGAGGTTTAGTGATCGTCCCGGGGAGCTGTTTTTT. It encodes CASSPRRFSDRPGELFF. The genes are TRBV7-9 and TRBJ2-2, with D possibly being TRBD2 (5 bases). This CDR3 spans 17 amino acids. Per the germline V gene, CDR1 is SEHNR and CDR2 is FQNEAQ (reference sequence). Trimming took off 5 bases at V and 6 bases at J, with 22 bases between the two ends.

The genes are TRBV24-1 and TRBJ1-1; 7 bases align to TRBD1. V lost 4 bases and J lost 7; bases outside the gene matches: 5. Looked up from germline, CDR1 is KGHDR and CDR2 is SFDVKD. The CDR3 runs 13 residues. The CDR3 loop reads CATSDPRQGEAFF. CDR3 DNA sequence: TGTGCCACCAGTGACCCGAGACAGGGTGAAGCTTTCTTT.

This clone was found once. Compared with germline, one end of the junction differs, possibly owing to a read error. V gene TRBV11-3 combines with J gene TRBJ1-1; TRBD1 matches at 9 bases. CDR1 and CDR2 (germline): SGHNT, YENEEA. This CDR3 spans 14 amino acids. The CDR3 loop reads CASSLEGQGSEAFF. CDR3 DNA sequence: TGTGCCAGCAGCCTAGAGGGACAGGGTTCTGAAGCTTTCTTT.

CDR3 nucleotides: TGTGCCTGGACTGGGGGACTAGCGGCGGCCTCCTACAATGAGCAGTTCTTC. It specifies CAWTGGLAAASYNEQFF. The chain joins TRBV30 to TRBJ2-1; 11 nucleotides line up with TRBD2. CDR3 length: 17 residues. J gave up 0 bases and V 4 bases, and 8 bases lay outside the gene matches. In germline, CDR1 is GTSNPN, CDR2 SVGIG (reference sequence). The entire variable domain, with the rest obtained from reference TRBV30 and TRBJ2-1, is as follows: SQTIHQWPATLVQPVGSPLSLECTVEGTSNPNLYWYRQAAGRGLQLLFYSVGIGQISSEVPQNLSASRPQDRQFILSSKKLLLSDSGFYLCAWTGGLAAASYNEQFFGPGTRLTVL.

The chain links TRBV10-3 to TRBJ1-4, with TRBD1 matching over 9 bases. This CDR3 contains 14 residues. Per germline, CDR1 ENHRY and CDR2 SYGVKD. After removal of 6 bases from V and 8 bases from J, the junction contained 7 bases not matched to a gene. The CDR3 DNA sequence: TGTGCCATCAGCCCGGACAGGGGAGGGGAAAAACTGTTTTTT. This codes for CAISPDRGGEKLFF.

This chain uses TRBV4-3 with TRBJ1-1, with 10 nucleotides matching TRBD1. After removal of 0 bases from V and 0 bases from J, the junction contained 10 bases not matched to a gene. CDR1 and CDR2 from the germline V gene are LGHNA and YSLEER. The CDR3 runs 19 residues. The CDR3 sequence is CASSQDSVGTGALNTEAFF. The CDR3 DNA reads as TGCGCCAGCAGCCAAGATAGTGTGGGGACAGGGGCCCTGAACACTGAAGCTTTCTTT.

The rearrangement uses TRBV30 and TRBJ2-1; TRBD2 is a possible D gene (6 bases). This CDR3 contains 13 residues. CDR1 GTSNPN and CDR2 SVGIG come from the germline V gene (reference sequence). Deletions cut 4 bases from V and 6 bases from J, with 13 bases between. CDR3 sequence reads: CAWNSGVTNEQFF. The CDR3, as DNA: TGTGCCTGGAATTCGGGAGTTACCAATGAGCAGTTCTTC.

V and J are TRBV2 and TRBJ2-2, with D perhaps matching TRBD2 (5 bases). Trimming removed 6 bases at V and 7 bases at J, with 12 bases between. Germline V lookup: CDR1 SNHLY, CDR2 FYNNEI. The CDR3 spans 13 residues. CDR3 loop: CASRPSFYGELFF. Here the CDR3 DNA reads TGTGCCAGCAGACCTAGCTTTTACGGGGAGCTGTTTTTT. Variable domain in full (rest from reference TRBV2 and TRBJ2-2): EPEVTQTPSHQVTQMGQEVILRCVPISNHLYFYWYRQILGQKVEFLVSFYNNEISEKSEIFDDQFSVERPDGSNFTLKIRSTKLEDSAMYFCASRPSFYGELFFGEGSRLTVL.

This chain uses TRBV5-3 with TRBJ2-7, with D tentatively TRBD2 (7 bases). TRBV5-3 carries the ORF label, with uncertain function. The V and J ends lost 4 bases and 6 bases respectively, with 29 bases between them. The CDR3 spans 18 residues. The CDR3 reads CARSGGAREKRPYVEQYV. The CDR3, as DNA: TGTGCCAGAAGCGGGGGGGCCAGGGAAAAAAGACCCTACGTCGAGCAGTACGTC.

This sequence joins TRBV2 and TRBJ2-5; 12 bases match TRBD2. Germline-derived CDR1 and CDR2 are SNHLY and FYNNEI. The CDR3 length is 16 residues. V was pared by 5 bases and J by 5 bases, with 9 bases of the junction left unmatched. CDR3 in DNA: TGTGCCAGCAGTCCCGGACTAGCGGGACCTCAGGAGACCCAGTACTTC. Translating gives CASSPGLAGPQETQYF. Full variable domain (rest looked up from reference TRBV2 and TRBJ2-5): EPEVTQTPSHQVTQMGQEVILRCVPISNHLYFYWYRQILGQKVEFLVSFYNNEISEKSEIFDDQFSVERPDGSNFTLKIRSTKLEDSAMYFCASSPGLAGPQETQYFGPGTRLLVL.

V gene TRBV10-3 combines with J gene TRBJ2-1; a weak D match, TRBD2 (5 bases). Germline CDR1 and CDR2: ENHRY and SYGVKD. The CDR3 is 12 amino acids. The V gene lost 10 bases and the J gene lost 0 bases, with 7 bases spanning the gap. CDR3: CATGGSYNEQFF. In DNA form, the CDR3 reads TGTGCCACCGGAGGCTCCTACAATGAGCAGTTCTTC.

CDR3 sequence (DNA): TGTGCCACCCCCGCCGTCTCAGGCCGCTGGGAGACCCAGTACTTC. Translation: CATPAVSGRWETQYF. The chain carries TRBV24-1 and TRBJ2-5; no definite D call. The germline V gene encodes CDR1 KGHDR and CDR2 SFDVKD. The CDR3 runs to 15 residues. The V end lost 9 bases, the J end lost 5 bases, and 21 bases lay between the germline ends.

This chain joins TRBV15 and TRBJ2-7; 7 positions agree with TRBD1. The CDR3 runs 17 residues. V lost 5 bases, J lost 3 bases, and 16 bases stayed unmatched. Looked up from germline, CDR1 is LNHNV and CDR2 is YYDKDF (reference sequence). The CDR3 nucleotides read TGTGCCACCAGCTCCCGGCCGAGGGACAGAGAAAACTACGAGCAGTACGTC. This encodes CATSSRPRDRENYEQYV.

The V call is TRBV9, the J call TRBJ2-1, with D maybe TRBD1 (5 bases). Deletions cut 3 bases from V and 1 base from J, with 14 bases between. This CDR3 spans 16 amino acids. The germline V gene encodes CDR1 SGDLS and CDR2 YYNGEE. CDR3 protein: CASSALGHRSYNEQFF. As DNA, the CDR3 is TGTGCCAGCAGCGCGCTTGGACACCGATCCTACAATGAGCAGTTCTTC.

This clone was counted between two and nine times. Compared with germline, one end of the junction differs, possibly owing to a read error. The rearrangement joins TRBV7-7 to TRBJ2-1; no firm D call. Per the germline V gene, CDR1 is SSHAT and CDR2 is FNYEAQ (reference sequence). The CDR3 extends over 15 amino acids. The CDR3 nucleotides read TGTGCTAGCAGCTCCTTGATGAGCTCCTACAATGAGCAGTTCTTC. Protein product: CASSSLMSSYNEQFF.

A single count supports this clone. The V and J genes are TRBV10-1 and TRBJ2-1; TRBD2 agrees at 7 bases. The germline V gene has CDR1 WNHNN and CDR2 SYGVQD (reference sequence). CDR3 length: 14 amino acids. The trim removed 5 bases at V and 0 bases at J, leaving 1 base unmatched. The CDR3 region has the DNA TGCGCCAGCAGTCGCGGGGGCTCCTACAATGAGCAGTTCTTC. Translating gives CASSRGGSYNEQFF.

The chain recombines TRBV28 with TRBJ1-5; D gene ambiguous. V lost 7 bases and J 6 bases, leaving 10 bases between the germline ends. CDR1 and CDR2 (germline): MDHEN, SYDVKM. The CDR3 sequence is 12 residues long. Here the CDR3 DNA reads TGTGCCAGCAAGACGGGGAGTCAGCCCCAGCATTTT. Translated: CASKTGSQPQHF.